This TCR beta chain came from a study of cytomegalovirus exposure and HLA in healthy donors. Study context: From HLA-typed donors, an early data release held approximately 85 million unique TCRs.

Whole-study results and caveats: One cluster of highly shared sequence variants probably arose as a sequencing artifact. A later analysis reportedly found that, within productive TCRs, an Asian-associated ancestry cluster had fewer N-insertions than the mean observed across the 666 donors. TCR beta chains numbering under 200 were designated cytomegalovirus-associated.

Points on this clone: The target antigen is unknown.

60 Vbeta and 13 Jbeta primers were used in PCR. Profiling relied on immunoSEQ multiplex PCR, and the TCRdb table lists in-frame clones only, not all of them. This sample has under 250,000 clones; around 73% occur once, and the top ten carry 3.8%. Trimming stripped 4 bases from V and 8 bases from J, with 17 bases between. Germline V lookup: CDR1 MNHEY, CDR2 SMNVEV (reference sequence). The CDR3 sequence is 14 residues long. The receptor comes from a male donor in good health and CMV-seronegative. This chain uses TRBV27 with TRBJ1-2; D is possibly TRBD1 (6 bases). The source material was PBMCs. The CDR3 is CASSSSGGPKGYTF. The DNA for the CDR3 is TGTGCCAGCAGTTCCTCGGGGGGGCCCAAGGGCTACACCTTC.